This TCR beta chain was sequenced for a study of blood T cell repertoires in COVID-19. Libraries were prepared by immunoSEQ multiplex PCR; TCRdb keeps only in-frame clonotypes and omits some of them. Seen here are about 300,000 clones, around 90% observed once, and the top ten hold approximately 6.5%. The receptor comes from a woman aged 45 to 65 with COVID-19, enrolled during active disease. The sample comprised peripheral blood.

CDR3 loop: CSVEDAPGVGEQFF. Here the CDR3 DNA reads TGCAGCGTTGAAGATGCCCCGGGGGTGGGTGAGCAGTTCTTC. The chain carries TRBV29-1 and TRBJ2-1; D perhaps matches TRBD2 (6 bases). V was trimmed by 0 bases and J by 9 bases, leaving 15 bases between them. The CDR3 is 14 amino acids. The germline gives CDR1 SQVTM, CDR2 ANQGSEA.